The present T cell receptor beta chain was sequenced within a study of chronic HIV infection and antiretroviral therapy (dated by TCRdb to 2015 to 2017). This clonotype was seen at least ten times. Its binding antigen is unknown. Base-call qualities are not available, and no considerably larger clone is one nucleotide away. Library generation was performed with 5' RACE. The sequencer listed for this sample is Illumina MiSeq. TCRdb applied fastp at Q25 and MiXCR to the public reads, then kept only in-frame beta chains. Entries that share a CDR3 protein sequence are merged under the most common genes and DNA. This sample has about 38,000 distinct CDR3 sequences in its table, and about 7.4% of those were observed once. In total, the top ten clones hold approximately 2.6% of the sample. The CDR3 measures 16 amino acids from cysteine to phenylalanine. This entry keeps only the CDR3 DNA: 48 bases, framed from base 1. Clipping removes 5 bases from V and 2 bases from J, with 13 as the unmatched junction base count. CDR1 and CDR2 (DFQATT, SNEGSKA) derive from the germline V gene (reference sequence).

Sequencing was done on a sample of peripheral blood. This clonotype was obtained from an adult who had HIV and had not received antiretroviral therapy, or was an uninfected healthy control (not recorded which). The rearranged segments are TRBV20-1 and TRBJ2-3; TRBD2 matches 7 bases in the middle. The CDR3 has the sequence CSAFSGRSRPTDTQYF. The DNA reads TGCAGTGCTTTCTCCGGGAGGAGCCGGCCCACAGATACGCAGTATTTT.